The clone carrying this T cell receptor (beta chain) was recorded a few times. Its target is not known. This entry belongs to a study of blood T cells in healthy people across ages. Study observations and caveats: The fall in TCR beta diversity per million T cells was roughly linear with age.

V shed 1 base, J shed 7 bases, and the junction held 6 bases outside the gene matches. Germline assignment: CDR1 SGHTA and CDR2 FQGNSA. The CDR3 runs 15 residues. Sample-barcoded 5' priming and a J-beta primer mix drove a second PCR of roughly 6 to 12 cycles. TCRdb reprocessed the 5' RACE reads via MiXCR and lists one record per CDR3 protein. Among hundreds of thousands of distinct CDR3 sequences listed, roughly 20% were seen once. This sequence was found in a man in his sixties or seventies in good health. Sample: blood. The chain is built from TRBV7-2 and TRBJ2-2, with 7 nucleotides matching TRBD2. CDR3 coding DNA: TGTGCCAGCAGCTTAGGAGCGGGGTTCCGCGGGGAGCTGTTTTTT. This sequence encodes CASSLGAGFRGELFF.